A single T cell receptor beta chain is shown here with its context. The data were taken from a study of blood T cell repertoires in COVID-19. The V and J ends lost 3 bases and 8 bases, in that order; junction bases with no gene match: 15. This CDR3 has 16 residues. The germline CDR1 and CDR2 sequences are SGHTA and FQGNSA. The data were produced by immunoSEQ multiplex PCR, yet TCRdb's version contains in-frame clones alone and is incomplete. Among around 60,000 clones, 84% were seen once, and the ten largest hold 15% to 20%. The sequence derives from a man in his sixties with COVID-19, enrolled during active disease. Sequenced material: peripheral blood. This chain links TRBV7-2 with TRBJ1-2, with TRBD1 identical over 7 bases. CDR3 region: CASSFSFTQGSEGYTF. The CDR3 coding sequence is TGTGCCAGCAGCTTCTCTTTTACACAGGGGTCGGAAGGCTACACCTTC.